The 30 T cell receptor beta chains below all came from one sample that was sequenced in a study of cytomegalovirus exposure and HLA in healthy donors. Primers for the PCR totalled 60 Vbeta and 13 Jbeta. Sequenced by immunoSEQ multiplex PCR; TCRdb stores in-frame clones only, minus some. The sample comprises 95,000 to 150,000 clones, 65% to 90% of which are singletons, and around 2.2% rests with the top ten. The sequenced sample was PBMCs. The receptors come from a woman aged 40 to 55 in good health and CMV-seronegative.

The CDR3 is CASSQDRTGVTDTQYF. The CDR3 region has the DNA TGCGCCAGCAGCCAAGATAGGACGGGGGTCACAGATACGCAGTATTTT. The chain employs TRBV4-1 and TRBJ2-3; perhaps TRBD2 as D (6 bases). CDR1 MGHRA and CDR2 YSYEKL come from the germline V gene. V lost 0 bases and J 2 bases, leaving 12 bases between the germline ends. The CDR3 is 16 amino acids.

This clone was recorded only once. This chain uses TRBV13 with TRBJ2-5; 12 positions agree with TRBD2. The trim removed 6 bases at V and 4 bases at J, leaving 3 bases unmatched. The germline V gene encodes CDR1 PRHDT and CDR2 FYEKMQ (reference sequence). The CDR3 spans 14 residues. DNA of the CDR3: TGTGCCAGCAGGACTAGCGGGGGAGGAGAGACCCAGTACTTC. Residues: CASRTSGGGETQYF.

The chain is built from TRBV15 and TRBJ2-7; TRBD2 matches at 15 bases. Trimming at V came to 0 bases and at J to 7 bases, leaving 10 bases not matched to a gene. This CDR3 contains 18 residues. CDR1 LNHNV and CDR2 YYDKDF come from the germline V gene (reference sequence). The CDR3, as DNA: TGTGCCACCAGCAGAGATCGGGGACTAGCGGGGGGCCCTCGGGAGCAGTACTTC. This codes for CATSRDRGLAGGPREQYF.

The chain couples TRBV5-8 to TRBJ2-1; maybe TRBD1 (5 bases). Trimming pared 0 bases from V and 3 bases from J, leaving 10 bases between. This CDR3 spans 15 amino acids. CDR1 and CDR2 (germline): SGHTS, YDEGEE. The CDR3 region is CASSLEVTDYNEQFF. DNA of the CDR3: TGTGCCAGCAGCTTGGAGGTGACAGACTACAATGAGCAGTTCTTC. Filled out from reference TRBV5-8 and TRBJ2-1, the complete variable domain reads EAGVTQSPTHLIKTRGQQATLRCSPISGHTSVYWYQQALGLGLQFLLWYDEGEERNRGNFPPRFSGRQFPNYSSELNVNALELEDSALYLCASSLEVTDYNEQFFGPGTRLTVL.

Points on this clone: Other DNA sequences of this sample code for an identical CDR3. The gene calls are TRBV7-2 and TRBJ1-3; weak D call: TRBD1 (5 bases). This CDR3 spans 14 amino acids. Trimming left V 4 bases short and J 2 bases short, with 9 bases between. CDR1 and CDR2 from the germline V gene are SGHTA and FQGNSA. As DNA, the CDR3 is TGTGCCAGCAGCTCCCAGGGTACTGGAAACACCATATATTTT. Residues: CASSSQGTGNTIYF.

This chain connects TRBV4-3 to TRBJ2-2; 10 positions agree with TRBD2. Germline lookup yields CDR1 LGHNA and CDR2 YSLEER. CDR3 length: 18 amino acids. V dropped 6 bases and J dropped 4; count of bases not matched to a gene: 14. The CDR3, as DNA: TGCGCCAGCAGTAAGGTGGGAGCGGGAGGGCCACGCACCGGGGAGCTGTTTTTT. Translation gives CASSKVGAGGPRTGELFF.

CDR3 amino acids: CASSVLGTDTEAFF. In DNA, the CDR3 is TGCGCCAGCAGCGTGCTCGGGACAGACACTGAAGCTTTCTTT. This chain joins TRBV5-1 and TRBJ1-1, with 7 bases matching TRBD1. The length of the CDR3 is 14 residues. Germline trimming cut 4 bases from V and 3 bases from J; bases unmatched to any gene: 6. Germline V lookup: CDR1 SGHRS, CDR2 YFSETQ.

The V gene is TRBV14, the J gene TRBJ2-2; 7 bases fit TRBD1. The CDR3 is 15 amino acids. The V gene end was trimmed by 4 bases and the J gene end by 2 bases; junction bases not matched to a gene: 4. Germline values: CDR1 SGHDN, CDR2 FVKESK. The CDR3, as DNA: TGTGCCAGCAGCCCGGACAGGATTAACACCGGGGAGCTGTTTTTT. This codes for CASSPDRINTGELFF.

The V call is TRBV5-6, the J call TRBJ2-1, with 10 nucleotides matching TRBD2. V was clipped by 4 bases and J by 0 bases; unmatched bases: 10. From germline, CDR1 is SGHDT and CDR2 YYEEEE. CDR3 length: 18 residues. The CDR3 nucleotides are TGTGCCAGCAGCAAAAGGACTAGCGGAATAGTCTCCTACAATGAGCAGTTCTTC. Translated, it gives CASSKRTSGIVSYNEQFF.

This chain links TRBV7-2 with TRBJ1-4; D gene unclear. This CDR3 contains 14 residues. Trimming removed 6 bases from V and 7 bases from J, with 15 bases in between. Germline CDR1 is SGHTA and CDR2 is FQGNSA. The CDR3 protein is CASRLDLGSEKLFF. The CDR3 DNA reads as TGTGCCAGCAGATTGGACCTGGGGAGTGAAAAACTGTTTTTT.

In this sample, this clone turned up once. The V call is TRBV5-1, the J call TRBJ2-1, with 9 bases aligning to TRBD2. The CDR3 has 15 residues. Trimming removed 1 base from V and 9 bases from J; junction bases left unmatched: 8. From germline, CDR1 is SGHRS and CDR2 YFSETQ. The CDR3 loop reads CASSLPAGGGGEQFF. The DNA of the CDR3 is TGCGCCAGCAGCTTGCCAGCGGGGGGTGGGGGTGAGCAGTTCTTC.

The chain joins TRBV7-3 to TRBJ2-7; D is perhaps TRBD2 (7 bases). Germline lookup yields CDR1 SGHTA and CDR2 FQGTGA. This CDR3 region has 14 residues. The V and J ends lost 2 bases and 2 bases respectively, with 10 bases between them. The CDR3 bases are TGTGCCAGCAGCTTAGGAGGGGGGGCCTACGAGCAGTACTTC. Protein: CASSLGGGAYEQYF.

This clone was seen once. This chain joins TRBV7-9 and TRBJ2-5; 8 positions agree with TRBD2. This CDR3 spans 15 amino acids. V gave up 1 base and J gave up 5 bases; unmatched junction bases: 6. The germline CDR1 and CDR2 sequences are SEHNR and FQNEAQ (reference sequence). This CDR3 is CASSLERESRETQYF. CDR3 nucleotides: TGTGCCAGCAGCTTAGAGCGGGAGAGTCGGGAGACCCAGTACTTC. The full variable domain, its missing parts supplied by reference TRBV7-9 and TRBJ2-5, is DTGVSQNPRHKITKRGQNVTFRCDPISEHNRLYWYRQTLGQGPEFLTYFQNEAQLEKSRLLSDRFSAERPKGSFSTLEIQRTEQGDSAMYLCASSLERESRETQYFGPGTRLLVL.

On this clone: Other DNA variants within this sample encode the same CDR3. The V call is TRBV2, the J call TRBJ1-4; D gene unclear. V was shortened by 6 bases and J by 8 bases, with 16 bases between the two germline ends. The CDR3 contains 14 residues. CDR1 and CDR2 (germline): SNHLY, FYNNEI. The CDR3 DNA is TGTGCCAGCAGCCGGGAGGCAGGATACGAAAAACTGTTTTTT. Its protein is CASSREAGYEKLFF.

With regard to this clone: This specimen includes other DNA sequences encoding the same CDR3. This chain links TRBV10-3 with TRBJ1-5; perhaps TRBD1 as D (5 bases). Germline V gene data show CDR1 as ENHRY and CDR2 as SYGVKD. V was shortened by 0 bases and J by 6 bases, with 12 bases between the two germline ends. This CDR3 has 15 residues. CDR3 loop: CAISESGGVGQPQHF. The CDR3, as DNA: TGTGCCATCAGTGAGTCGGGAGGGGTTGGTCAGCCCCAGCATTTT.

This clone was recorded only once. V usage is TRBV28 and J usage is TRBJ2-3; 8 bases are a match to TRBD1. The CDR3 contains 15 residues. Germline V gene data show CDR1 as MDHEN and CDR2 as SYDVKM. Trimming at V came to 5 bases and at J to 6 bases, leaving 10 bases not matched to a gene. The CDR3 DNA follows: TGTGCCAGCAGTCTTTGGACAGGGCAGAGGGATACGCAGTATTTT. It is translated as CASSLWTGQRDTQYF.

The chain recombines TRBV6-1 with TRBJ2-2; weak D call: TRBD1 (5 bases). The CDR3 has 16 amino acids. Germline lookup yields CDR1 MNHNS and CDR2 SASEGT. V shed 4 bases and J shed 2 bases, with 14 bases lying between them. CDR3 sequence: CASSGPDRINTGELFF. The CDR3, as DNA: TGTGCCAGCAGTGGTCCCGACAGAATCAACACCGGGGAGCTGTTTTTT.

This rearrangement joins TRBV27 to TRBJ1-5; a weak D match, TRBD1 (6 bases). V was trimmed by 7 bases and J by 2 bases, leaving 15 bases between them. The germline CDR1 and CDR2 sequences are MNHEY and SMNVEV (reference sequence). CDR3 size: 15 residues. For the CDR3, the DNA is TGTGCCAGCAAGCAGGGGATTGTCGGCAATCAGCCCCAGCATTTT. This gives the protein CASKQGIVGNQPQHF.

V gene TRBV5-1 combines with J gene TRBJ2-7; 7 bases map to TRBD1. CDR1 is SGHRS, CDR2 YFSETQ, per germline. J lost 3 bases, V lost 4 bases, and 10 bases had no gene match. This CDR3 is 15 amino acids long. CDR3 region: CASSRRQGSSYEQYF. In DNA form, the CDR3 reads TGCGCCAGCAGCCGACGACAGGGTTCAAGCTACGAGCAGTACTTC.

This chain links TRBV12-5 with TRBJ1-5, with a weak D call TRBD1 (6 bases). V was trimmed by 6 bases and J by 6 bases, leaving 12 bases between them. Germline values: CDR1 LGHNT, CDR2 FRNRAP. This CDR3 is 13 amino acids long. Here the CDR3 reads CASGPQGPQPQHF. CDR3 sequence (DNA): TGTGCTAGTGGCCCACAGGGACCTCAGCCCCAGCATTTT.

J is TRBJ1-2 and V is TRBV28, with 10 bases matching TRBD1. Trimming at V came to 5 bases and at J to 7 bases, leaving 7 bases not matched to a gene. The CDR3 is 14 amino acids. Germline CDR1 MDHEN, CDR2 SYDVKM. Here the CDR3 reads CASSPGQGLGGYTF. The CDR3 DNA sequence: TGTGCCAGCAGTCCGGGACAGGGGTTGGGTGGCTACACCTTC.

The V and J genes are TRBV6-5 and TRBJ1-1, with D maybe TRBD1 (5 bases). Germline V lookup: CDR1 MNHEY, CDR2 SVGAGI. This CDR3 has 15 amino acids. Trimming left V 8 bases short and J 4 bases short, with 20 bases between. The CDR3 nucleotides read TGTGCCAGCGCATATTTGGCGGGGGGGATCACTGAAGCTTTCTTT. It specifies CASAYLAGGITEAFF.

J is TRBJ1-5 and V is TRBV2; 12 nucleotides line up with TRBD1. Germline CDR1 SNHLY, CDR2 FYNNEI. Trimming cost V 8 bases and J 4 bases; bases outside gene matches: 12. The length of the CDR3 is 17 residues. The DNA for the CDR3 is TGTGCCAGCTGGGGGGGGACAGGGGGCGGCCAGAATCAGCCCCAGCATTTT. Its translation is CASWGGTGGGQNQPQHF.

This chain connects TRBV4-2 to TRBJ2-1, with D possibly matching TRBD2 (5 bases). There are 17 residues in the CDR3. From germline, CDR1 is LGHNA and CDR2 YNFKEQ. The V gene lost 0 bases and the J gene lost 8 bases, with 20 bases spanning the gap. CDR3 region: CASSQEGTRTLHYEQFF. In DNA form, the CDR3 reads TGTGCCAGCAGCCAAGAAGGAACAAGGACTTTACACTATGAGCAGTTCTTC.

The J gene is TRBJ2-2, the V gene TRBV5-1, with 14 bases matching TRBD2. With V trimmed by 3 bases and J by 4 bases, 5 bases remained unmatched. Germline V gives CDR1 SGHRS, CDR2 YFSETQ. CDR3 length: 17 residues. The CDR3 nucleotides read TGCGCCAGCAGCTCTGGACTAGCGGGAGGCCTCACCGGGGAGCTGTTTTTT. Its translation is CASSSGLAGGLTGELFF.

The chain couples TRBV12-5 to TRBJ2-2, with 8 bases fitting TRBD1. V shed 5 bases and J 3 bases; nucleotides not matched to a gene: 20. Germline V gene lookup returns CDR1 LGHNT and CDR2 FRNRAP. The CDR3 contains 20 residues. CDR3 sequence: CASGILLSPDRGVHTGELFF. In nucleotides, the CDR3 is TGTGCTAGTGGTATCCTCCTTTCCCCCGACAGGGGCGTTCACACCGGGGAGCTGTTTTTT.

This clone was seen repeatedly, ten times or more. CDR3 nucleotides: TGTGCCAGCAAGGGACAGGGGGCAAGAAACACCATATATTTT. The encoded protein is CASKGQGARNTIYF. The chain combines TRBV19 with TRBJ1-3; 12 bases line up with TRBD1. The CDR3 is 14 amino acids. After removal of 9 bases from V and 5 bases from J, the junction contained 5 bases not matched to a gene. Germline V lookup: CDR1 LNHDA, CDR2 SQIVND (reference sequence).

The chain uses TRBV5-1 and TRBJ2-7; D is ambiguous. The CDR3 is 14 amino acids. Germline assignment: CDR1 SGHRS and CDR2 YFSETQ. Trimming pared 0 bases from V and 0 bases from J, leaving 7 bases between. CDR3 sequence reads: CASSLGSSSYEQYF. CDR3 nucleotide sequence: TGCGCCAGCAGCTTGGGTTCGAGCTCCTACGAGCAGTACTTC.

This chain joins TRBV7-3 and TRBJ2-3; D unresolved. Germline V gives CDR1 SGHTA, CDR2 FQGTGA. The CDR3 has 13 amino acids. Trimming shortened V by 5 bases and J by 6 bases, and 12 bases separated the two germline ends. The chain's CDR3 is CASSRPSWDTQYF. CDR3 coding DNA: TGTGCCAGCAGCCGCCCTAGTTGGGATACGCAGTATTTT.

This chain joins TRBV2 and TRBJ1-1; weak D call: TRBD1 (6 bases). From germline, CDR1 is SNHLY and CDR2 FYNNEI. V lost 6 bases to trimming and J lost 8 bases, with 28 bases between them. The CDR3 contains 17 residues. CDR3 sequence reads: CASSGPPTGKGGVEAFF. In DNA, the CDR3 is TGTGCCAGCAGCGGTCCCCCTACAGGGAAAGGTGGGGTCGAAGCTTTCTTT.